These 13 T cell receptor beta chains share one sample of origin, sequenced in a study of vaccination effects on CD4 cells after COVID-19. Their antigens are not known. Clones were read by immunoSEQ multiplex PCR, and TCRdb kept only the in-frame ones, dropping some. Among more than 20,000 clones listed, 70% to 75% were seen once. Prior to sequencing, the ViraFEST assay stimulated PBMC with viral peptide pools, which expanded the antigen-specific CD4+ T cells. The culture ran for approximately nine days before CD4+ T cells were isolated. Subjects were given two BNT162b2 or mRNA-1273 vaccine doses. Sequenced material: CD4+ T cells from PBMCs cultured with SARS-CoV-2 spike peptides, taken after COVID-19 vaccination. The receptors stem from a human donor who received a COVID-19 vaccine.

The J gene is TRBJ1-2, the V gene TRBV6-5; tentatively, D is TRBD1 (5 bases). The V end was cut by 0 bases, the J end by 4 bases, with 12 bases between. Germline-derived CDR1 and CDR2 are MNHEY and SVGAGI. CDR3 length: 15 residues. The CDR3 DNA follows: TGTGCCAGCAGTTACTCCCAGGGCGGGGGCTATGGCTACACCTTC. This codes for CASSYSQGGGYGYTF.

This clone has a handful of counts. The chain uses TRBV11-3 and TRBJ2-1; no reliable D call. CDR3 length: 13 amino acids. The V end was cut by 1 base, the J end by 6 bases, with 7 bases between. Per the germline V gene, CDR1 is SGHNT and CDR2 is YENEEA. This CDR3 reads CASSLAEGNEQFF. DNA of the CDR3: TGTGCCAGCAGCTTAGCAGAAGGCAATGAGCAGTTCTTC. Using reference TRBV11-3 and TRBJ2-1 for the parts outside the CDR3, the full variable domain is EAGVVQSPRYKIIEKKQPVAFWCNPISGHNTLYWYLQNLGQGPELLIRYENEEAVDDSQLPKDRFSAERLKGVDSTLKIQPAELGDSAVYLCASSLAEGNEQFFGPGTRLTVL.

The rearrangement uses TRBV5-1 and TRBJ1-1; D remains unclear. Trimming stripped 4 bases from V and 3 bases from J, with 10 bases between. Germline CDR1 SGHRS, CDR2 YFSETQ. CDR3 length: 13 residues. DNA of the CDR3: TGCGCCAGCAGCCTGGGCGGGGACACTGAAGCTTTCTTT. It translates to CASSLGGDTEAFF.

The chain couples TRBV6-6 to TRBJ1-2, with D perhaps TRBD1 (6 bases). The CDR3 sequence is 14 residues long. Germline V CDR1 and CDR2: MNHNY, SVGAGI (reference sequence). Deletions cut 7 bases from V and 0 bases from J, with 12 bases between. The CDR3 sequence is CASKWDNTNYGYTF. The CDR3 region has the DNA TGTGCCAGCAAGTGGGACAACACTAACTATGGCTACACCTTC.

The chain carries TRBV7-2 and TRBJ1-2; D is unresolved. Trimming left V 4 bases short and J 8 bases short, with 14 bases between. CDR3 length equals 13 residues. In germline, CDR1 is SGHTA, CDR2 FQGNSA. The CDR3, as DNA: TGTGCCAGCAGCTCCCATCAGTCTCTAGGCTACACCTTC. Translated: CASSSHQSLGYTF.

This clone showed up just a few times. The rearrangement joins TRBV13 to TRBJ1-4; TRBD1 agrees at 9 bases. Germline values: CDR1 PRHDT, CDR2 FYEKMQ (reference sequence). The CDR3 spans 14 residues. V was pared by 4 bases and J by 6 bases, with 3 bases of the junction left unmatched. CDR3: CASSSTGGDEKLFF. The DNA of the CDR3 is TGTGCCAGCAGCTCGACAGGGGGGGATGAAAAACTGTTTTTT. Together with reference TRBV13 and TRBJ1-4, the CDR3 gives the full variable domain: AAGVIQSPRHLIKEKRETATLKCYPIPRHDTVYWYQQGPGQDPQFLISFYEKMQSDKGSIPDRFSAQQFSDYHSELNMSSLELGDSALYFCASSSTGGDEKLFFGSGTQLSVL.

The V and J genes are TRBV10-1 and TRBJ2-5; no reliable D call. Germline V gene data show CDR1 as WNHNN and CDR2 as SYGVQD (reference sequence). The CDR3 consists of 13 residues. V lost 7 bases and J lost 5, with 14 bases in between. The CDR3 reads CASITSGRETQYF. The CDR3 coding sequence is TGCGCCAGCATCACCTCGGGCAGGGAGACCCAGTACTTC.

This sequence joins TRBV14 and TRBJ1-5, with TRBD1 identical over 7 bases. Germline lookup yields CDR1 SGHDN and CDR2 FVKESK. The CDR3 loop spans 14 amino acids. V shed 1 base and J 5 bases; nucleotides not matched to a gene: 2. The CDR3 DNA reads TGTGCCAGCAGCCAAGGACAGGGTGATCAGCCCCAGCATTTT. Translating it yields CASSQGQGDQPQHF.

J is TRBJ1-4 and V is TRBV5-6; TRBD1 is a possible D gene (6 bases). In germline, CDR1 is SGHDT, CDR2 YYEEEE. The V gene lost 1 base and the J gene lost 1 base, with 17 bases spanning the gap. This CDR3 comprises 18 residues. CDR3 in DNA: TGTGCCAGCAGCTTGACGGCAGGGGTGGGGATAACTAATGAAAAACTGTTTTTT. Translating it yields CASSLTAGVGITNEKLFF.

This CDR3 is CASSRPGRSSGANVLTF. The CDR3 DNA reads TGTGCCAGCAGCCGACCGGGACGTTCTTCTGGGGCCAACGTCCTGACTTTC. The V and J genes are TRBV28 and TRBJ2-6; tentatively, D is TRBD1 or TRBD2 (5 bases each). V lost 6 bases and J lost 1, with 16 bases in between. The CDR3 is 17 amino acids. CDR1 MDHEN and CDR2 SYDVKM come from the germline V gene. Full variable domain (remainder filled in from reference TRBV28 and TRBJ2-6): DVKVTQSSRYLVKRTGEKVFLECVQDMDHENMFWYRQDPGLGLRLIYFSYDVKMKEKGDIPEGYSVSREKKERFSLILESASTNQTSMYLCASSRPGRSSGANVLTFGAGSRLTVL.

The chain couples TRBV5-1 to TRBJ2-5; 7 positions agree with TRBD2. Trimming removed 0 bases from V and 2 bases from J; junction bases left unmatched: 7. This CDR3 region has 16 residues. The germline V gene encodes CDR1 SGHRS and CDR2 YFSETQ. The CDR3: CASSLGPSGGQETQYF. In nucleotides, the CDR3 is TGCGCCAGCAGCTTGGGGCCATCGGGGGGACAAGAGACCCAGTACTTC.

The chain recombines TRBV19 with TRBJ2-1, with 7 bases aligning to TRBD2. Germline V gene sequence: CDR1 LNHDA, CDR2 SQIVND (reference sequence). CDR3 length equals 15 residues. The J segment lost 0 bases and the V segment lost 7 bases, leaving 6 bases of the junction unmatched. The CDR3 loop reads CASNSLANSYNEQFF. The CDR3 DNA is TGTGCCAGTAACTCACTAGCGAACTCCTACAATGAGCAGTTCTTC.

The table lists this clone with a few counts. V and J are TRBV2 and TRBJ2-3; possibly TRBD1 for D (5 bases). Looked up from germline, CDR1 is SNHLY and CDR2 is FYNNEI. The CDR3 is made up of 14 amino acids. V was trimmed by 8 bases and J by 7 bases, leaving 19 bases between them. This CDR3 is CASEAGPDSYTQYF. CDR3 DNA: TGTGCCAGCGAAGCAGGGCCCGATTCGTATACGCAGTATTTT.